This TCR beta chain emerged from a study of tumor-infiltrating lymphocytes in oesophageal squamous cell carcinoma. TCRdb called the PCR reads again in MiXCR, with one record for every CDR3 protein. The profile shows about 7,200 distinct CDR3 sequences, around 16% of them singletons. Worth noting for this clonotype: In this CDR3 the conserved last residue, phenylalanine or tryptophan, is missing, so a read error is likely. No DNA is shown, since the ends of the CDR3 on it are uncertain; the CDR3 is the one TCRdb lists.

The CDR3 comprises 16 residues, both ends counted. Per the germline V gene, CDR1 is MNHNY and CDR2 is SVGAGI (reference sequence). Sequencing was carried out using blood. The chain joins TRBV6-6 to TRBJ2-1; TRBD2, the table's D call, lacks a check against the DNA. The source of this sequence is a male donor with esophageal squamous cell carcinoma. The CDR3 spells CASRSLAGLWYKEEFV.